The 5 T cell receptor beta chains below all came from one sample that was sequenced in a study of cytomegalovirus exposure and HLA in healthy donors. Primers included in the PCR were 60 Vbeta and 13 Jbeta primers. Generated by immunoSEQ multiplex PCR, the TCRdb table keeps only in-frame clones and is missing some. The table shows approximately 180,000 clones, with approximately 86% occurring only once. What was sequenced was PBMCs. These receptors were taken from a woman aged 18-30 years in good health and CMV-seronegative.

The V and J genes are TRBV9 and TRBJ2-1; a weak D match, TRBD2 (7 bases). CDR1 and CDR2 (germline): SGDLS, YYNGEE. V gave up 0 bases and J gave up 2 bases, with 15 bases separating them. This CDR3 contains 17 residues. CDR3 nucleotide sequence: TGTGCCAGCAGCGTAGGAGTAGGGGGGGTCCCCTACAATGAGCAGTTCTTC. This encodes CASSVGVGGVPYNEQFF.

This chain joins TRBV2 and TRBJ1-6, with D possibly TRBD1 on 5 matching bases. Germline V gene lookup returns CDR1 SNHLY and CDR2 FYNNEI. This CDR3 has 12 amino acids. V was clipped by 9 bases and J by 7 bases, with 10 bases between them. CDR3 nucleotide sequence: TGTGCCAGGCAGGGCCGAAATTCACCCCTCCACTTT. As protein: CARQGRNSPLHF.

V and J are TRBV11-2 and TRBJ2-1, with 13 bases matching TRBD2. Germline V gives CDR1 SGHAT, CDR2 FQNNGV. The length of the CDR3 is 15 residues. The V gene end was trimmed by 5 bases and the J gene end by 7 bases; junction bases not matched to a gene: 5. The CDR3: CASSTLAGGGNEQFF. CDR3 bases: TGTGCCAGCAGCACACTAGCGGGAGGGGGGAATGAGCAGTTCTTC.

The CDR3 sequence: CASSGGQGHGYTF. Written as DNA, the CDR3 is TGTGCCAGCAGTGGGGGACAGGGTCATGGCTACACCTTC. The rearrangement links TRBV2 to TRBJ1-2; the match to TRBD1 covers 9 bases. The CDR3 has 13 residues. Germline loops: CDR1 SNHLY, CDR2 FYNNEI. With V trimmed by 4 bases and J by 6 bases, 3 bases remained unmatched.

For this clone: At the DNA level, this CDR3 is encoded by other sequences in the same sample as well. The gene calls are TRBV16 and TRBJ1-5, with TRBD1 identical over 7 bases. Germline V gives CDR1 KGHSY, CDR2 FQNENV. The CDR3 consists of 13 residues. Trimming at V came to 4 bases and at J to 6 bases, leaving 3 bases not matched to a gene. DNA for the CDR3: TGTGCCAGCAGCCCAGGGGGAATTCAGCCCCAGCATTTT. This encodes CASSPGGIQPQHF.